This paragraph covers one T cell receptor (beta chain) sequence. Its antigen target is currently unknown. The sample holds no much larger clone one base away, and base qualities are not on file. The donors belonged to the validation cohort of about 120 subjects, which was separate from the roughly 700-subject first cohort. The sample originates from a study of cytomegalovirus exposure and HLA in healthy donors (dated by TCRdb to about 2017). Some background on the complete study: The 650 to 750 repertoires of the first cohort and the approximately 110 validation repertoires were produced on the same platform, according to a later analysis. The study aimed to test whether signatures of past pathogen exposure could be identified by cataloging public T cell receptors. Besides the first cohort of approximately 670 subjects, a separate validation cohort made up of 95 to 150 different subjects was used. The study combined high-throughput TCR immunosequencing, statistical association of individual TCRs with disease status, and machine learning to predict cytomegalovirus infection status.

V drops 10 bases and J drops 2 bases, leaving 18 bases in between. The germline V gene supplies CDR1 MNHEY and CDR2 SVGAGI. CDR3 length: 15 amino acids, cysteine to phenylalanine. Solely the CDR3 DNA is kept, with 45 bases framed from the first base. Libraries were built with the immunoSEQ multiplex PCR assay. The paper's processing steps were these. A statistical classification framework was developed to diagnose cytomegalovirus status using the catalog of TCR beta chain sequences. TCRdb's version of the immuneACCESS table is confined to in-frame rearrangements and falls short of the full clone set. An unresolved V gene accounts for under half of the shortfall where checked; the remainder is of unknown origin. V and J calls and clone size are given by that table; D and trimming were obtained from the DNA. This sample is represented by 120,000 or so clones; 70% to 90% of them were singletons. The ten largest clones capture roughly 2% of the sample.

On the study overall, not on this receptor specifically: In the study, around 150 TCR beta chains were listed as associated with cytomegalovirus. A later analysis found that TCRs clustered in the first cohort also tended to co-occur in the approximately 120 validation repertoires, with 90% to 95% of cluster scores above 0. The authors suggested that the approach could potentially be extended to other disease states and immunological phenotypes. In vitro tests confirmed that a few of the cytomegalovirus-associated TCR beta chains recognize cytomegalovirus antigens. The classifier was reported to diagnose cytomegalovirus status with high specificity and sensitivity in both the original and validation cohorts. A later analysis had no HLA typing for the validation cohort, so co-occurrence there was scored across all 120 or so repertoires. Most TCR sequences were observed very rarely across donors, whereas some public TCRs were present in many individuals.

The receptor was derived from a woman under 40 in good health and CMV-seronegative. The sequenced sample was PBMCs. The V gene is TRBV6-5 and the J gene is TRBJ1-5; the D region possibly corresponds to TRBD1 (5 bases align). Here is the DNA: TGTGCCACCTCCCTCGGGCCGGGGGGCAATCAGCCCCAGCATTTT. It is translated as CATSLGPGGNQPQHF.